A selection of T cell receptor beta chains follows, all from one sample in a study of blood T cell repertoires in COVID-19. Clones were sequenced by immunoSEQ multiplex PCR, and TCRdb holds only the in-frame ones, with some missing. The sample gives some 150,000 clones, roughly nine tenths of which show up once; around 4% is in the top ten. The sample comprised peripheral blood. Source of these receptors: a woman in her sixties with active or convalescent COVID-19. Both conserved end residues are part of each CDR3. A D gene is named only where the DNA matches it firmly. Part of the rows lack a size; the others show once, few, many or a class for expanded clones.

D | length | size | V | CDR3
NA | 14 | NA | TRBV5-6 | CASSEGRRTYEQYF
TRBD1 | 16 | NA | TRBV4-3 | CASSQEGTGVSNEQFF
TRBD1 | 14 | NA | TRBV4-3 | CASSQVRQGPEAFF
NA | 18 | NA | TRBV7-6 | CASSRCGCFRPVNYGYTF
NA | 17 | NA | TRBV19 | CASSTPLMTSGANVLTF
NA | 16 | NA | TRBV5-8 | CASSLEAGWSNQPQHF
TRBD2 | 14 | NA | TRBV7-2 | CASSLGLASDEQFF
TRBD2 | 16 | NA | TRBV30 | CAWSTGGSSGANVLTF
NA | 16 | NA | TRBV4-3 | CASSQDHGQGDTEAFF
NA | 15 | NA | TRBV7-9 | CASSFGISTNEKLFF
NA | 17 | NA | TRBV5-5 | CASSFTYGRAENYGYTF
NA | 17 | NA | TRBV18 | CASSPQGKGGFNYGYTF
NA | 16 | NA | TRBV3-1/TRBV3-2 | CASSRGSPLVQETQYF
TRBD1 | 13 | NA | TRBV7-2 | CASSLEGAQPQHF
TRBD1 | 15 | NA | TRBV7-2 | CASSWFRTGIYGYTF
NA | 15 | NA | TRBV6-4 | CASRGAGQGNYEQYF
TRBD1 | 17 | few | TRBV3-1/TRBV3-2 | CASSQLWDRGLYGELFF
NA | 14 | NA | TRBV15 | CATSRDPQDYGYTF
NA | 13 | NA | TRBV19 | CASSAGQTYEQYF
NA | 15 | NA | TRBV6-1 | CASSEVVSSGNTIYF
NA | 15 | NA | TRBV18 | CASSLDRNEKLYLFF
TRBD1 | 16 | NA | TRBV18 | CASSPPGTGGRDTQYF
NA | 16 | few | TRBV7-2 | CASSLNQGLGGEKLFF
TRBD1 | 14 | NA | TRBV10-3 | CATSLQGLNTEAFF
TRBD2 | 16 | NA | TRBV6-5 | CASSWTSGGYHNEQFF
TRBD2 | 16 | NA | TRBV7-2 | CASSLASGVPLGTQYF
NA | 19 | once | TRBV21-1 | CASSKARDRRGGRGREQYF
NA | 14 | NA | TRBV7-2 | CASSPTLGLSTQYF
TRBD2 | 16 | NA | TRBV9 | CASSMPTSGGQETQYF
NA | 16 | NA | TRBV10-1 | CASSERQGLAKNIQYF
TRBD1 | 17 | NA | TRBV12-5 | CASGLVPGLDRSYEQYF
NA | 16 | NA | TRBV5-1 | CASSTRRGPTSHEQFF
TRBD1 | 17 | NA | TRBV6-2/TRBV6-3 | CASSYSRGLANTGELFF
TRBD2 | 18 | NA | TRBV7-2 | CASSSPLAGRSSYNEQFF
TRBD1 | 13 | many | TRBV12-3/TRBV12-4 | CASSSMTGDEQYF
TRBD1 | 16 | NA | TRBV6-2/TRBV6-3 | CASSTWWQGDTYEQYF
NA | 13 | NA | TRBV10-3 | CAISEEGGSPLHF
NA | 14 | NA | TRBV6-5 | CASSYSTGLYGYTF
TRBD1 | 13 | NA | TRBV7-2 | CASSRDRGHEQYF
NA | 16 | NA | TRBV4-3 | CASSLEGASSYNEQFF
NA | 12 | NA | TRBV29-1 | CSVEQGVNIQYF
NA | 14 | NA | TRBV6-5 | CASHGILAGNTIYF